Shown below are 20 T cell receptor beta chains from a single sample sequenced in a study of T cell changes during pregnancy in multiple sclerosis. Assay: immunoSEQ multiplex PCR; the TCRdb copy retains only in-frame clones and omits some. The table lists about 57,000 clones, more than 85% of them singletons. The sample was CD4+ T cells from peripheral blood mononuclear cells, taken in the third trimester of pregnancy. The receptors here all came from a female donor with multiple sclerosis, enrolled in a pregnancy study.

The gene calls are TRBV28 and TRBJ2-7, with D perhaps matching TRBD1 (5 bases). Germline V lookup: CDR1 MDHEN, CDR2 SYDVKM. V was trimmed by 9 bases and J by 2 bases, leaving 8 bases between them. CDR3 length: 11 amino acids. CDR3 amino acids: CASKGPYEQYF. The CDR3 bases are TGTGCCAGTAAGGGGCCCTACGAGCAGTACTTC.

A few counts support this clone. The chain carries TRBV29-1 and TRBJ1-1, with TRBD1 matching 12 bases. V gave up 2 bases and J gave up 3 bases; unmatched junction bases: 13. Per the germline V gene, CDR1 is SQVTM and CDR2 is ANQGSEA. The CDR3 covers 18 residues. The CDR3 sequence: CSVELRDRGRGGYTEAFF. CDR3 DNA sequence: TGCAGCGTTGAACTCCGGGACAGGGGGCGGGGTGGGTACACTGAAGCTTTCTTT.

This clone was seen ten or more times. The rearrangement links TRBV6-5 to TRBJ1-1, with D perhaps TRBD1 (5 bases). Deletions cut 8 bases from V and 4 bases from J, with 17 bases between. CDR3 size: 14 residues. The germline gives CDR1 MNHEY, CDR2 SVGAGI. The CDR3 spells CASVPRALGTEAFF. CDR3 nucleotides: TGTGCCAGCGTCCCCAGGGCCCTAGGCACTGAAGCTTTCTTT.

The genes are TRBV19 and TRBJ2-7; 7 nucleotides align to TRBD1. There are 12 residues in the CDR3. Germline lookup yields CDR1 LNHDA and CDR2 SQIVND (reference sequence). V gave up 5 bases and J gave up 4 bases; unmatched junction bases: 2. CDR3 loop: CASSQQGYEQYF. The CDR3 coding sequence is TGTGCCAGTAGTCAACAGGGGTACGAGCAGTACTTC.

The chain joins TRBV4-3 to TRBJ1-2, with D possibly TRBD1 on 5 matching bases. Germline V gene data show CDR1 as LGHNA and CDR2 as YSLEER. There are 15 residues in the CDR3. Trimming pared 0 bases from V and 3 bases from J, leaving 11 bases between. The CDR3 here is CASSQDARADYGYTF. CDR3 nucleotide sequence: TGCGCCAGCAGCCAAGATGCCAGGGCAGACTATGGCTACACCTTC.

This clone occurred once. This chain connects TRBV19 to TRBJ2-3; weak D call: TRBD1 (6 bases). CDR3 length equals 15 residues. Germline V lookup: CDR1 LNHDA, CDR2 SQIVND (reference sequence). V was pared by 3 bases and J by 0 bases, with 10 bases between. The CDR3 here is CASSMRTASTDTQYF. The CDR3 DNA reads as TGTGCCAGTAGTATGCGGACAGCGAGCACAGATACGCAGTATTTT.

The chain carries TRBV30 and TRBJ1-1, with TRBD1 matching over 9 bases. V was clipped by 8 bases and J by 0 bases; unmatched bases: 7. The CDR3 loop spans 14 amino acids. Germline loops: CDR1 GTSNPN, CDR2 SVGIG (reference sequence). CDR3 bases: TGTGCCGGGACAGGGCCCCTTTTGAACACTGAAGCTTTCTTT. Translated: CAGTGPLLNTEAFF.

The sample holds one count of this clone. The CDR3 DNA is TGTGCCAGCAGCTTGGCCAGGGGATATAATTCACCCCTCCACTTT. The encoded protein is CASSLARGYNSPLHF. The chain carries TRBV5-8 and TRBJ1-6, with D possibly matching TRBD1 (6 bases). Germline values: CDR1 SGHTS, CDR2 YDEGEE. Between the trimmed V and J ends, which lost 0 bases and 4 bases, there was a span of 8 bases. This CDR3 has 15 residues.

This chain connects TRBV9 to TRBJ2-3; TRBD2 agrees at 13 bases. CDR1 is SGDLS, CDR2 YYNGEE, per germline. J was trimmed by 3 bases and V by 3 bases; bases with no gene match: 4. The CDR3 contains 16 residues. The DNA for the CDR3 is TGTGCCAGCAGCGGCCGACTAGCGGGGGGAACAGATACGCAGTATTTT. It specifies CASSGRLAGGTDTQYF.

The chain employs TRBV10-3 and TRBJ1-5; D possibly corresponds to TRBD1 (5 bases). Trimming pared 0 bases from V and 6 bases from J, leaving 15 bases between. The CDR3 loop spans 16 amino acids. The germline V gene encodes CDR1 ENHRY and CDR2 SYGVKD. The CDR3 loop reads CAISESTPGGGQPQHF. CDR3 nucleotides: TGTGCCATCAGTGAGTCCACCCCGGGGGGAGGTCAGCCCCAGCATTTT.

V and J are TRBV6-1 and TRBJ1-4; no reliable D call. The germline V gene encodes CDR1 MNHNS and CDR2 SASEGT. V dropped 0 bases and J dropped 4 bases, with 9 bases sitting between them. The CDR3 loop spans 15 amino acids. The CDR3 DNA follows: TGTGCCAGCAGTGAAGCGCGGCCCCTTAATGAAAAACTGTTTTTT. Translating it yields CASSEARPLNEKLFF.

The chain has TRBV4-2 and TRBJ2-3, with 10 positions matching TRBD1. Trimming at V came to 4 bases and at J to 5 bases, leaving 6 bases not matched to a gene. The germline V gene has CDR1 LGHNA and CDR2 YNFKEQ. CDR3 length equals 15 residues. The DNA of the CDR3 is TGTGCCAGCAGCCCCCGGGACAGGGGACAAGATACGCAGTATTTT. This gives the protein CASSPRDRGQDTQYF.

The CDR3 loop reads CASSFFQGAGAEAFF. Written as DNA, the CDR3 is TGTGCCAGCAGCTTTTTCCAGGGGGCAGGCGCTGAAGCTTTCTTT. This chain links TRBV7-2 with TRBJ1-1; 8 bases align to TRBD1. The trim removed 3 bases at V and 6 bases at J, leaving 9 bases unmatched. The CDR3 spans 15 residues. CDR1 and CDR2 (germline): SGHTA, FQGNSA.

CDR3 DNA: TGCGCCAGCAGCTTGGGGGACAGTAACACCGGGGAGCTGTTTTTT. Translation gives CASSLGDSNTGELFF. This chain uses TRBV5-1 with TRBJ2-2, with TRBD1 identical over 7 bases. Unmatched junction bases numbered 1, after V lost 0 bases and J lost 2 bases. CDR1 and CDR2 (germline): SGHRS, YFSETQ. CDR3 length equals 15 residues.

J is TRBJ2-7 and V is TRBV7-2, with a tentative D call TRBD1 (6 bases). Germline CDR1 is SGHTA and CDR2 is FQGNSA. The length of the CDR3 is 14 residues. Trimming cost V 5 bases and J 4 bases, with 15 bases left between them. CDR3 amino acids: CASSPQGRTYEQYF. In DNA, the CDR3 is TGTGCCAGCAGCCCACAGGGCCGAACATACGAGCAGTACTTC.

The chain carries TRBV6-5 and TRBJ1-3; 10 nucleotides match TRBD1. This CDR3 comprises 15 residues. The V and J ends lost 2 bases and 8 bases, in that order; junction bases with no gene match: 6. Germline-derived CDR1 and CDR2 are MNHEY and SVGAGI. CDR3 nucleotide sequence: TGTGCCAGCAGTTACGGTCGGGACAGGGGACACACCATATATTTT. It translates to CASSYGRDRGHTIYF.

V gene TRBV10-1 combines with J gene TRBJ2-3, with D possibly TRBD2 on 5 matching bases. The V gene lost 7 bases and the J gene lost 0 bases, with 11 bases spanning the gap. The CDR3 has 14 amino acids. Germline loops: CDR1 WNHNN, CDR2 SYGVQD (reference sequence). CDR3 sequence reads: CASMSGASTDTQYF. DNA for the CDR3: TGCGCCAGCATGAGCGGAGCAAGCACAGATACGCAGTATTTT.

V gene TRBV13 combines with J gene TRBJ2-7, with 8 bases matching TRBD1. Unmatched junction bases numbered 7, after V lost 4 bases and J lost 5 bases. CDR3 size: 14 residues. Germline-derived CDR1 and CDR2 are PRHDT and FYEKMQ (reference sequence). For the CDR3, the DNA is TGTGCCAGCAGCTCCCGACAGGGGTCGGACGAGCAGTACTTC. It specifies CASSSRQGSDEQYF.

The chain joins TRBV6-1 to TRBJ1-1, with D unclear. V gave up 3 bases and J gave up 0 bases, with 11 bases separating them. Germline V CDR1 and CDR2: MNHNS, SASEGT. The CDR3 contains 15 residues. CDR3: CASSDPSGLNTEAFF. The CDR3 DNA reads as TGTGCCAGCAGTGACCCAAGCGGACTGAACACTGAAGCTTTCTTT.

V is TRBV19 and J is TRBJ2-6; D remains unclear. From germline, CDR1 is LNHDA and CDR2 SQIVND (reference sequence). The CDR3 is made up of 18 amino acids. The ends were cut back, 0 bases at V and 1 base at J, with 13 bases in the middle. The CDR3 DNA sequence: TGTGCCAGTAGTATAGATCGAAACCCCTATTCTGGGGCCAACGTCCTGACTTTC. Its translation is CASSIDRNPYSGANVLTF.